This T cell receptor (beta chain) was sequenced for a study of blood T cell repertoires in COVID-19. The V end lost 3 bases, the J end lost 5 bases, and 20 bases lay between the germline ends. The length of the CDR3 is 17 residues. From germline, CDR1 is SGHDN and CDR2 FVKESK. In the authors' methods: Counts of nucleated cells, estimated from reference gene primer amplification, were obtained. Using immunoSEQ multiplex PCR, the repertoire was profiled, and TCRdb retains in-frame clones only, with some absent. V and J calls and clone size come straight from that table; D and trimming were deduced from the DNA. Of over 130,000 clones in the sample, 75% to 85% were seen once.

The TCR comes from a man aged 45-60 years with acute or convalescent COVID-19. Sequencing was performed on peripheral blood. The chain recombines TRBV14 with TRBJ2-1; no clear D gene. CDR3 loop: CASSQAHLELWDNEQFF. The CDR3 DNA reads TGTGCCAGCAGCCAGGCCCATCTAGAGCTGTGGGACAATGAGCAGTTCTTC.